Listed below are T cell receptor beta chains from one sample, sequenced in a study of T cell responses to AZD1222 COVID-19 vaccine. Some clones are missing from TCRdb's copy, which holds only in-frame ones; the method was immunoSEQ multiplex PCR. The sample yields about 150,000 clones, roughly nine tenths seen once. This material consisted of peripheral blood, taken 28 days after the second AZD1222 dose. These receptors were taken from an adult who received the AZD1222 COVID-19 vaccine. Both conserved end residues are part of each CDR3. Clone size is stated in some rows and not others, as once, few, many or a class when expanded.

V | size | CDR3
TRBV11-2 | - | CASSRLTGITGANVLTF
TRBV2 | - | CASNTELSTDTQYF
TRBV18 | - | CASSPPKREGTKQYF
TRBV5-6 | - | CASSFRMANQPQHF
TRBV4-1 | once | CASSQDGIYSNQPQHF
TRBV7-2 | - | CASSLDWGPGNTIYF
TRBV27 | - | CASSFNSGYEQYF
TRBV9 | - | CASSAGGGSTEAFF
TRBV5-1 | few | CASSSSRGLYEQYF
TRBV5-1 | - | CASSLQRRSGANVLTF
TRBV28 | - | CASSLGVAGGVDNEQFF
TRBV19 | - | CASTLVGDF
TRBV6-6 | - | CASSGRNTGELFF
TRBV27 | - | CASSPGTGGVSYGYTF
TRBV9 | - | CASSVTGTSGSETQYF
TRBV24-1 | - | CATSETGLRSSYNEQFF
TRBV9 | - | CASSKGTLERDYNEQFF
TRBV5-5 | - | CASSREILGRGNTIYF
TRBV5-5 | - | CASSLEGGTEAFF
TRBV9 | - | CASNAGGTEAFF
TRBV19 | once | CASRKEGYYGYTF
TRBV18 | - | CASSPNRRTEMNTEAFF
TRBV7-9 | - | CASSLRLAGVTDTQYF
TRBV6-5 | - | CASLGPHRDGYTF
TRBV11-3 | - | CASSLGPRAEAFF
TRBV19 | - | CASTPRERSGNTIYF
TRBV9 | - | CASSETGGAWYEQYF
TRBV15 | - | CATTRDRGPGNTIYF
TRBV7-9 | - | CASSFGQPSYEQYF
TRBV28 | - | CASSLFGKTYGYTF
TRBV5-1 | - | CASSPGSRNQPQHF
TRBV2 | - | CASMVAPVNYGYTF
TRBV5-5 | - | CASSLAGRENTEAFF
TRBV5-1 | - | CASSLEGEYTEAFF
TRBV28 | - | CASSQDRGPYGYTF
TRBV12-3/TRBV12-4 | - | CASSFVRAEAFF
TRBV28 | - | CASTLLVGASNYYGYTF
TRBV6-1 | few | CASSEDGSMNTEAFF
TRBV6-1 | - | CASKQGSDSGNTIYF
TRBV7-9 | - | CASSFGPNSGNTIYF
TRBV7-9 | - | CASSPRTGGPYEQYF
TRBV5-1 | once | CASSLYLVALNTEAFF
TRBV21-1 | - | CASSKGASYYSNQPQHF
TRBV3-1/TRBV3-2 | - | CASSQDLPSGGASWSYNEQFF
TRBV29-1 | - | CSLREGPGGELFF
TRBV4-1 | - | CASSPFGGRAGGTDTQYF
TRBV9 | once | CASSASFNQPQHF
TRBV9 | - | CASSVGGGTGELFF
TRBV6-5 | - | CASSRQDLSGNTIYF
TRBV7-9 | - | CASSSGTGNYGYTF
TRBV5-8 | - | CASRQGAREYGELFF
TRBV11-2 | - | CASSQQGADTQYF
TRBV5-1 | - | CASSLTVNYGYTF